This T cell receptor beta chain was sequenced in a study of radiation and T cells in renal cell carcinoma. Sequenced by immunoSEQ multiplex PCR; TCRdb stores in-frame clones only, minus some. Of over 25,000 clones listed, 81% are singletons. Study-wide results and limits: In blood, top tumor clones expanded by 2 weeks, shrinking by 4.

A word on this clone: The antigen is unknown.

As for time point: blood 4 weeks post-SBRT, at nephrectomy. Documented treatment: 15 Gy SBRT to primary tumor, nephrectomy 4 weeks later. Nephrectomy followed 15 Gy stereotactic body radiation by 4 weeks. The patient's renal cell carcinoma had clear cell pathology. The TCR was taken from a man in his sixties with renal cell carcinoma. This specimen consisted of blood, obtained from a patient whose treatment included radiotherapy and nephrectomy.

CDR3 in amino acids: CASSLKQGVGRNQPQHF. CDR3 nucleotide sequence: TGTGCCAGCAGCTTAAAACAGGGGGTCGGTCGCAATCAGCCCCAGCATTTT. This sequence joins TRBV7-8 and TRBJ1-5, with 8 bases aligning to TRBD1. The V gene's germline CDR1 is SGHVS and CDR2 FQNEAQ. After removal of 2 bases from V and 2 bases from J, the junction contained 8 bases not matched to a gene. CDR3 length: 17 residues.